The clone carrying this T cell receptor beta chain has ten or more counts. The sample belongs to a study of T cells after yellow fever vaccination. J gave up 3 bases and V 3 bases, and 1 base lay outside the gene matches. CDR3 length: 14 amino acids. CDR1 and CDR2 (germline): DFQATT, SNEGSKA (reference sequence). TCRdb passed the 5' RACE reads through MiXCR, listing each CDR3 protein once. The table lists 250,000 to 300,000 distinct CDR3 sequences, roughly 4.8% of them singletons. The rearrangement joins TRBV20-1 to TRBJ2-3, with 12 positions matching TRBD2. The receptor comes from a man aged 18-30 years who received the YFV17D yellow fever vaccine. The sequences come from CD4+ T cells sorted from PBMCs, collected on the day of the yellow fever booster vaccination. The CDR3 coding sequence is TGCAGTGCTAGGACTAGCGGGGGAACAGATACGCAGTATTTT. Amino acids: CSARTSGGTDTQYF.